This is a list of T cell receptor beta chains from one sample in a study of Ad26.COV2.S vaccination and SARS-CoV-2 variants. Generated by immunoSEQ multiplex PCR, the TCRdb table keeps only in-frame clones and is missing some. The repertoire includes some 640,000 clones, 70% to 90% of them detected once, and approximately 1.5% sits in the top ten. Sequencing was performed on peripheral blood, taken in a trial of Ad26.COV2.S vaccine versus placebo. The origin of the receptors is a person aged 18 to 59 who received the Ad26.COV2.S COVID-19 vaccine or a placebo. Each CDR3 is given with its conserved first and last residue. The D gene is left open where the match is weak.

d_gene	j_gene	v_gene	CDR3aa	CDR3nt
NA	TRBJ1-5	TRBV19	CASSIDQGYGQPQHF	TGTGCCAGTAGTATCGATCAGGGTTATGGGCAGCCCCAGCATTTT
TRBD1	TRBJ2-2	TRBV18	CASSPTRGLAGELFF	TGTGCCAGCTCACCAACCAGGGGGCTAGCCGGGGAGCTGTTTTTT
NA	TRBJ2-1	TRBV24-1	CATGGYNEQFF	TGTGCCACCGGGGGGTACAATGAGCAGTTCTTC
NA	TRBJ2-7	TRBV9	CASSLGLLQNEQYF	TGTGCCAGCAGCCTCGGACTGCTCCAGAACGAGCAGTACTTC
NA	TRBJ2-3	TRBV19	CASSIWREGIDTQYF	TGTGCCAGTAGTATCTGGCGGGAAGGGATAGATACGCAGTATTTT
TRBD2	TRBJ2-1	TRBV5-1	CASSLLTSGPPPFF	TGCGCCAGCAGCTTACTGACTAGCGGACCCCCCCCGTTCTTC
NA	TRBJ2-6	TRBV30	CACYPGRGRGANVLTF	TGTGCCTGCTATCCCGGGAGGGGGCGCGGGGCCAACGTCCTGACTTTC
TRBD2	TRBJ2-7	TRBV15	CATSRTTSGAYEQYF	TGTGCCACCAGCAGAACGACTAGCGGGGCCTACGAGCAGTACTTC
NA	TRBJ1-5	TRBV4-2	CASSQDTGQPQHF	TGTGCCAGCAGCCAAGATACGGGACAGCCCCAGCATTTT
TRBD1	TRBJ2-7	TRBV2	CASRRQGSSYEQYF	TGTGCCAGCAGGCGACAGGGTTCCTCCTACGAGCAGTACTTC